The 17 T cell receptor beta chains listed next were all sequenced from one sample in a study of shared clonotypes between healthy human individuals. Assay: immunoSEQ multiplex PCR; the TCRdb copy retains only in-frame clones and omits some. This table has around 1.9 million clones, about 93% appearing once. Naive CD8 cells were CD45RO-negative, positively selected for CCR7, excluding terminally differentiated effector memory CD45RA+ cells. Sequencing was performed on naive CD8+ T cells from PBMCs. The receptor source for this set is a man younger than 35 in good health. Some clones in this sample may be carry-over from other donors' samples.

The rearrangement joins TRBV4-1 to TRBJ2-7; D possibly corresponds to TRBD2 (5 bases). Trimming took 0 bases from V and 2 from J, leaving 14 bases between them. There are 16 residues in the CDR3. From germline, CDR1 is MGHRA and CDR2 YSYEKL. CDR3 sequence (DNA): TGCGCCAGCAGCCAAGAGGCCACGTTGAGGGCCTACGAGCAGTACTTC. The encoded protein is CASSQEATLRAYEQYF.

In the case of this clone: The sample carries other DNA sequences with the same CDR3. The chain uses TRBV27 and TRBJ2-2; D possibly matches TRBD1 or TRBD2 (5 bases each). The CDR3 covers 14 residues. CDR1 and CDR2 from the germline V gene are MNHEY and SMNVEV (reference sequence). Trimming took off 3 bases at V and 3 bases at J, with 8 bases between the two ends. CDR3 coding DNA: TGTGCCAGCAGTTTCCTGGGGGACACCGGGGAGCTGTTTTTT. Its translation: CASSFLGDTGELFF.

This chain uses TRBV9 with TRBJ1-5; no clear D gene. CDR1 and CDR2 (germline): SGDLS, YYNGEE. The CDR3 has 15 residues. V was shortened by 4 bases and J by 3 bases, with 14 bases between the two germline ends. The CDR3 loop is CASSPSGVNNQPQHF. In DNA, the CDR3 is TGTGCCAGCAGCCCGAGCGGCGTAAACAATCAGCCCCAGCATTTT.

The chain carries TRBV6-1 and TRBJ1-1; TRBD1 matches 9 bases. Unmatched junction bases numbered 5, after V lost 6 bases and J lost 0 bases. There are 15 residues in the CDR3. The germline V gene has CDR1 MNHNS and CDR2 SASEGT. The CDR3 region is CASRGTGKMNTEAFF. The CDR3 region has the DNA TGTGCCAGCAGGGGGACAGGGAAAATGAACACTGAAGCTTTCTTT.

This chain connects TRBV7-7 to TRBJ2-2, with D possibly TRBD1 on 6 matching bases. Germline CDR1 is SSHAT and CDR2 is FNYEAQ (reference sequence). CDR3 length: 13 amino acids. Between the trimmed V and J ends, which lost 6 bases and 5 bases, there was a span of 10 bases. The CDR3 nucleotides are TGTGCCAGCAGACCTAGGGGGACCGGGGAGCTGTTTTTT. This encodes CASRPRGTGELFF.

The gene calls are TRBV7-9 and TRBJ2-5, with a possible D match to TRBD2 (7 bases). CDR1 is SEHNR and CDR2 is FQNEAQ in the germline V gene (reference sequence). The CDR3 runs to 19 residues. V dropped 7 bases and J dropped 4 bases, with 31 bases sitting between them. This CDR3 is CASTHPGGGSLTGGETQYF. The CDR3 DNA follows: TGTGCCAGCACCCACCCCGGGGGCGGGAGTTTAACCGGGGGAGAGACCCAGTACTTC.

The J gene is TRBJ2-2, the V gene TRBV11-2; the match to TRBD2 covers 10 bases. V shed 5 bases, J shed 0 bases, and the junction held 6 bases outside the gene matches. This CDR3 spans 17 amino acids. The germline gives CDR1 SGHAT, CDR2 FQNNGV. CDR3: CASSAPTSGSNTGELFF. CDR3 in DNA: TGTGCCAGCAGCGCTCCGACTAGCGGGTCGAACACCGGGGAGCTGTTTTTT.

The count of this clone is one. The chain uses TRBV30 and TRBJ2-7; D not certain. Germline-derived CDR1 and CDR2 are GTSNPN and SVGIG (reference sequence). Trimming pared 2 bases from V and 2 bases from J, leaving 10 bases between. This CDR3 is built from 13 residues. CDR3 nucleotides: TGTGCCTGGAGTTTCCGCCCAGCCTACGAGCAGTACTTC. This sequence encodes CAWSFRPAYEQYF.

V is TRBV28 and J is TRBJ2-4; no definite D call. This CDR3 spans 16 amino acids. The V and J ends lost 6 bases and 0 bases respectively, with 15 bases between them. The germline gives CDR1 MDHEN, CDR2 SYDVKM. The CDR3 DNA follows: TGTGCCAGCAGCTACCAGCCCAGACTAGCCAAAAACATTCAGTACTTC. This translates into CASSYQPRLAKNIQYF.

The chain couples TRBV4-3 to TRBJ2-5; D not certain. The CDR3 contains 16 residues. V lost 0 bases and J lost 4, with 15 bases in between. From germline, CDR1 is LGHNA and CDR2 YSLEER. CDR3 nucleotide sequence: TGCGCCAGCAGCCAAGATCGCCTTCTCGACCGAGAGACCCAGTACTTC. Protein: CASSQDRLLDRETQYF.

The V call is TRBV27, the J call TRBJ2-7; 9 positions agree with TRBD1. Germline trimming cut 1 base from V and 1 base from J; bases unmatched to any gene: 5. CDR1 and CDR2 (germline): MNHEY, SMNVEV (reference sequence). The CDR3 is made up of 16 amino acids. This CDR3 is CASSLLRQGGSYEQYF. CDR3 bases: TGTGCCAGCAGTTTATTAAGACAGGGGGGGTCCTACGAGCAGTACTTC.

The chain joins TRBV6-5 to TRBJ2-1; the D is unclear. V lost 6 bases, J lost 0 bases, and 12 bases lay in between. CDR1 and CDR2 (germline): MNHEY, SVGAGI. The CDR3 sequence is 15 residues long. CDR3 sequence: CASSIITNSYNEQFF. CDR3 DNA sequence: TGTGCCAGCAGCATCATTACCAACTCCTACAATGAGCAGTTCTTC.

V and J are TRBV4-1 and TRBJ2-1; 8 bases are shared with TRBD2. The CDR3 is made up of 16 amino acids. V lost 0 bases, J lost 10 bases, and 11 bases stayed unmatched. Germline V gene lookup returns CDR1 MGHRA and CDR2 YSYEKL. The CDR3 loop reads CASSQELAVLGVEQFF. The CDR3 nucleotides read TGCGCCAGCAGCCAAGAACTAGCGGTCCTCGGGGTCGAGCAGTTCTTC.

This chain links TRBV19 with TRBJ2-7; TRBD1 matches 9 bases. The CDR3 is made up of 14 amino acids. V lost 5 bases to trimming and J lost 5 bases; unmatched junction nucleotides: 7. CDR1 and CDR2 from the germline V gene are LNHDA and SQIVND (reference sequence). Here the CDR3 reads CASSHRGPGNEQYF. The CDR3 DNA sequence: TGTGCCAGTAGTCACAGGGGGCCTGGAAACGAGCAGTACTTC.

The chain employs TRBV19 and TRBJ1-1; D is possibly TRBD1 (6 bases). Germline-derived CDR1 and CDR2 are LNHDA and SQIVND (reference sequence). There are 16 residues in the CDR3. V lost 7 bases and J 0 bases, leaving 18 bases between the germline ends. The CDR3 region is CASMPGAAPVNTEAFF. DNA of the CDR3: TGTGCCAGTATGCCGGGGGCCGCACCGGTGAACACTGAAGCTTTCTTT.

CDR3 in DNA: TGTGCCAGCAGCTTAGCTCCGGGAATTAACTATGGCTACACCTTC. Translation gives CASSLAPGINYGYTF. V gene TRBV7-8 combines with J gene TRBJ1-2; D unclear. V was trimmed by 0 bases and J by 1 base, leaving 9 bases between them. The germline CDR1 and CDR2 sequences are SGHVS and FQNEAQ. This CDR3 has 15 amino acids.

The J gene is TRBJ2-7, the V gene TRBV29-1; no clear D. CDR1 and CDR2 from the germline V gene are SQVTM and ANQGSEA. The CDR3 length is 15 residues. Trimming removed 2 bases at V and 3 bases at J, with 17 bases between. The DNA for the CDR3 is TGCAGCGTTGAATCTTGGGTAGGGCAGAACTACGAGCAGTACTTC. It is translated as CSVESWVGQNYEQYF.